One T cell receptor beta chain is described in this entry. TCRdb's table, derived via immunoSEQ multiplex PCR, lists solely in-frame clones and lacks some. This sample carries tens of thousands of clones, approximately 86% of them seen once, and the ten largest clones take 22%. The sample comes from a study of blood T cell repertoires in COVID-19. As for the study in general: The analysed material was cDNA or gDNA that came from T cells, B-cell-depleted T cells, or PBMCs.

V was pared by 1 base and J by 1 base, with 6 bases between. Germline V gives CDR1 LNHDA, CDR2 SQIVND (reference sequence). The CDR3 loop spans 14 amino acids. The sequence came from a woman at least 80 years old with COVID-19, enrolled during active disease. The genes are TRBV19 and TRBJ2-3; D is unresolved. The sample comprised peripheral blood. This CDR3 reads CASSIGAGTDTQYF. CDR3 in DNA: TGTGCCAGTAGTATAGGGGCCGGCACAGATACGCAGTATTTT.